The entry that follows covers one T cell receptor beta chain sequence. This record belongs to a study of a mutant IDH1 vaccine in newly diagnosed glioma. Study details: The earlier regimen, radiotherapy, temozolomide, or both, was most often both.

Trimming pared 5 bases from V and 5 bases from J, leaving 21 bases between. Germline CDR1 reads LNHDA; CDR2 reads SQIVND (reference sequence). The CDR3 length is 17 residues. Documented time point: baseline, week 1 (first vaccination visit). As to treatment: pre-vaccination baseline after standard-of-care therapy. Sequencing used immunoSEQ multiplex PCR; TCRdb keeps in-frame clones, though not all of them. The sample holds about 66,000 clones; approximately 86% are singletons and the top ten take over 2.5%. The TCR originated in a man aged 25 to 40 with glioma. Sequenced here: PBMCs, sampled from a glioma patient treated with radiotherapy, temozolomide or both. This rearrangement joins TRBV19 to TRBJ1-4; tentatively, D is TRBD1 (5 bases). CDR3 in DNA: TGTGCCAGTAGTCCTCGCGGAGGGCAGGGCCAAAATGAAAAACTGTTTTTT. Encoded protein: CASSPRGGQGQNEKLFF.